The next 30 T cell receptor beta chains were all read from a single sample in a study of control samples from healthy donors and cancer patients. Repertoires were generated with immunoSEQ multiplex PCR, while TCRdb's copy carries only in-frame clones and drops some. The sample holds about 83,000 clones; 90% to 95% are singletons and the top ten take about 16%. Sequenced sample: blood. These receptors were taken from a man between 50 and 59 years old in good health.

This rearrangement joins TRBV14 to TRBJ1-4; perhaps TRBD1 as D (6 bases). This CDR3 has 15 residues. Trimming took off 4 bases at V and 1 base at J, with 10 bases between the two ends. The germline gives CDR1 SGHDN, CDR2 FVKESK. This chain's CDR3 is CASSPTRGTNEKLFF. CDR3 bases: TGTGCCAGCAGCCCCACCAGGGGAACTAATGAAAAACTGTTTTTT.

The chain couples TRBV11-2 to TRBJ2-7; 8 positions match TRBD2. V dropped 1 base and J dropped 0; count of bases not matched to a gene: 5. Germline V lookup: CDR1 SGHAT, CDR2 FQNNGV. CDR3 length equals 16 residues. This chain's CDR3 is CASSLGAGGFSYEQYF. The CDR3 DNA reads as TGTGCCAGCAGCTTAGGTGCGGGGGGTTTCTCCTACGAGCAGTACTTC.

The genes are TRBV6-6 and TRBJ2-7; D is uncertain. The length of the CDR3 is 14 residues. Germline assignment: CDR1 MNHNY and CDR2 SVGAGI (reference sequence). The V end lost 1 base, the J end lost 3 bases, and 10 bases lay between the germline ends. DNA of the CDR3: TGTGCCAGCAGTTACTTCGGCAGCCACTACGAGCAGTACTTC. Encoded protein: CASSYFGSHYEQYF.

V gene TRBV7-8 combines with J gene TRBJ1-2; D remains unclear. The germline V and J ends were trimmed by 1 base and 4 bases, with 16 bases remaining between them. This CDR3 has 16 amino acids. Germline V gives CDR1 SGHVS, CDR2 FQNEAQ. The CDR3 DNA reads TGTGCCAGCAGCTTAGGGACGCGCGGGAGCGGCTATGGCTACACCTTC. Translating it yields CASSLGTRGSGYGYTF.

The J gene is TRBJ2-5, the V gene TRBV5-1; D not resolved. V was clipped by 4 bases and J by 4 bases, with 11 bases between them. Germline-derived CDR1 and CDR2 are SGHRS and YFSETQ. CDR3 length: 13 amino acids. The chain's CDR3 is CASSLDGPETQYF. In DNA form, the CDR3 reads TGCGCCAGCAGCCTGGACGGACCAGAGACCCAGTACTTC. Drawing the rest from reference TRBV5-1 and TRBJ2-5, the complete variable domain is KAGVTQTPRYLIKTRGQQVTLSCSPISGHRSVSWYQQTPGQGLQFLFEYFSETQRNKGNFPGRFSGRQFSNSRSEMNVSTLELGDSALYLCASSLDGPETQYFGPGTRLLVL.

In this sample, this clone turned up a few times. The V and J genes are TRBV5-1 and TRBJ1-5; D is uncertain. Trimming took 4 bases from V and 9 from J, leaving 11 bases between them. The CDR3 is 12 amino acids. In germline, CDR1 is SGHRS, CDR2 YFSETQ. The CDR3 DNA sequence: TGCGCCAGCAGCCTCGACGAGGGGCCCCAGCATTTT. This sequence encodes CASSLDEGPQHF.

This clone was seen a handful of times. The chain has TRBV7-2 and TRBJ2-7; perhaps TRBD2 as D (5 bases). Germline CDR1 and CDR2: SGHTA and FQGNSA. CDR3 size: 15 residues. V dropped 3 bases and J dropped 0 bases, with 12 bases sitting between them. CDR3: CASSFGAGSSYEQYF. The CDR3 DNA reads TGTGCCAGCAGCTTCGGTGCGGGTAGCTCCTACGAGCAGTACTTC.

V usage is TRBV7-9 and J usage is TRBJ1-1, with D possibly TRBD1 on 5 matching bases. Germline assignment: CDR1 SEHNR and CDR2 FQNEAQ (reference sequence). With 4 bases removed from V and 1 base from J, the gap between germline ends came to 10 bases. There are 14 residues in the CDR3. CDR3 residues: CASSWGSTNTEAFF. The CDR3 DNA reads TGTGCCAGCAGCTGGGGGTCCACGAACACTGAAGCTTTCTTT.

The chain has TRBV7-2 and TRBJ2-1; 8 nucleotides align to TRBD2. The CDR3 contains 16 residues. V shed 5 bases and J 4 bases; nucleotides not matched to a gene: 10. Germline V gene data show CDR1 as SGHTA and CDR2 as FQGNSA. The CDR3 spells CASSLRGAGGYNEQFF. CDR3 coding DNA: TGTGCCAGCAGCCTCCGGGGGGCGGGGGGTTACAATGAGCAGTTCTTC.

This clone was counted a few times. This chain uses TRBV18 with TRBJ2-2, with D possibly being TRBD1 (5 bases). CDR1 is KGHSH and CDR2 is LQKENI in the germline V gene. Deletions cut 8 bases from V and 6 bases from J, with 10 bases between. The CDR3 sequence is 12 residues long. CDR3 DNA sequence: TGTGCCAGCAATCAGGGTCCCGGGGAGCTGTTTTTT. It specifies CASNQGPGELFF.

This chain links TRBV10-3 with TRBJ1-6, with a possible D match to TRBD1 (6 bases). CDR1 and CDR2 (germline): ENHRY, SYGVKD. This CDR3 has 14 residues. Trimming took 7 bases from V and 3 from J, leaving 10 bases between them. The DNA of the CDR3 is TGTGCCATCACCGGACAGCTCTATAATTCACCCCTCCACTTT. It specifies CAITGQLYNSPLHF.

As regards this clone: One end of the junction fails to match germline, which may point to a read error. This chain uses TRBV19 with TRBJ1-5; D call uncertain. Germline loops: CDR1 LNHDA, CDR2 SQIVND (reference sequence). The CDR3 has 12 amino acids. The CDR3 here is CASSTLQQPRHF. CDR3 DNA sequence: TGTGCCAGTAGTACTCTCCAACAGCCCCGGCATTTT.

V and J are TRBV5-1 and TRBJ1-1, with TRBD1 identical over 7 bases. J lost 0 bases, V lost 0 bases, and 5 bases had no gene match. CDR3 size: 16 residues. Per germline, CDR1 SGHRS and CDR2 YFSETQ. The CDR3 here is CASSLGWGQLNTEAFF. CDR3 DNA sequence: TGCGCCAGCAGCTTGGGGTGGGGACAGCTGAACACTGAAGCTTTCTTT.

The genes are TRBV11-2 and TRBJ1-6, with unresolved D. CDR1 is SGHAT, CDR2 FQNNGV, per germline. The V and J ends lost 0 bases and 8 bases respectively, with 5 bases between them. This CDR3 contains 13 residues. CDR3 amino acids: CASSLEADSPLHF. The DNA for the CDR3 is TGTGCCAGCAGCTTAGAGGCGGATTCACCCCTCCACTTT.

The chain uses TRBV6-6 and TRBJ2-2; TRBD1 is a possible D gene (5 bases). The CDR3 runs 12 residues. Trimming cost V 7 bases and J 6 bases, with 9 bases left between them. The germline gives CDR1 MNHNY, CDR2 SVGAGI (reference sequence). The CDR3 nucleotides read TGTGCCAGCAAACAAGGGGCCGGGGAGCTGTTTTTT. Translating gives CASKQGAGELFF.

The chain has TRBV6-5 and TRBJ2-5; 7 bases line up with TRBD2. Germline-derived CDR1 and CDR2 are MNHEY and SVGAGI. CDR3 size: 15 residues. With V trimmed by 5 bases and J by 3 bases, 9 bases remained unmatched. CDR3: CASSPVLAGEETQYF. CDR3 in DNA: TGTGCCAGCAGTCCGGTTTTGGCGGGGGAAGAGACCCAGTACTTC.

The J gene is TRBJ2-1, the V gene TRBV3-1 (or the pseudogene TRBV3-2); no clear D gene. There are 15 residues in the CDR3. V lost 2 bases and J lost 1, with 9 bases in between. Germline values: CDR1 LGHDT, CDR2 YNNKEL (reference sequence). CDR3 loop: CASSQRTHSYNEQFF. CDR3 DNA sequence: TGTGCCAGCAGCCAACGGACCCATTCCTACAATGAGCAGTTCTTC.

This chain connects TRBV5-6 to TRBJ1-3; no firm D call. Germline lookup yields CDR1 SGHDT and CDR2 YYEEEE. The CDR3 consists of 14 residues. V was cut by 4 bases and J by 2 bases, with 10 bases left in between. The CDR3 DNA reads TGTGCCAGCAGCCGGACCGCTCCTGGAAACACCATATATTTT. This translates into CASSRTAPGNTIYF.

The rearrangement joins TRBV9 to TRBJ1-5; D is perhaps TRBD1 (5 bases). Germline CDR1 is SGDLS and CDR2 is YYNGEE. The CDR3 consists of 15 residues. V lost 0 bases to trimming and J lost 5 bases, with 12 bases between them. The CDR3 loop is CASSVEAGVDQPQHF. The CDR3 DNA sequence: TGTGCCAGCAGCGTAGAGGCGGGGGTTGATCAGCCCCAGCATTTT.

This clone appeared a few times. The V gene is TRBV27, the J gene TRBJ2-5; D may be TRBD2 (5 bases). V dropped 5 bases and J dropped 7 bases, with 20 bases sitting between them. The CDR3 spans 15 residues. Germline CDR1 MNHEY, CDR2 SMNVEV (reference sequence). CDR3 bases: TGTGCCAGCAGTACTGTGGACGGCGAAGGAGGGACCCAGTACTTC. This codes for CASSTVDGEGGTQYF.

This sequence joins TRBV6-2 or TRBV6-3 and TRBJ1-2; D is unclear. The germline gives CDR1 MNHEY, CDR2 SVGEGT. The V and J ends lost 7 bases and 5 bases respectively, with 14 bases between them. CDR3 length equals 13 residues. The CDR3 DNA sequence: TGTGCCAGCACCCCGACGATCGTATATGGCTACACCTTC. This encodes CASTPTIVYGYTF.

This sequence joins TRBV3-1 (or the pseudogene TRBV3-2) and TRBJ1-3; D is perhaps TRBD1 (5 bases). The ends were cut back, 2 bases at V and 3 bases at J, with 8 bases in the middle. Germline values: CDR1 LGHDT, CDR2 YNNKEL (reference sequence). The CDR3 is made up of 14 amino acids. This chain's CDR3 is CASSQSGGGNTIYF. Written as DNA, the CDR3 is TGTGCCAGCAGCCAAAGCGGGGGTGGAAACACCATATATTTT.

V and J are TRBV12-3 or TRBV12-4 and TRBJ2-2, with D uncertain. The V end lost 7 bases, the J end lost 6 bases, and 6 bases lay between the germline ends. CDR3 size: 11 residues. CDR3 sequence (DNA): TGTGCCAGCACAGAGGCCGGGGAGCTGTTTTTT. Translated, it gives CASTEAGELFF.

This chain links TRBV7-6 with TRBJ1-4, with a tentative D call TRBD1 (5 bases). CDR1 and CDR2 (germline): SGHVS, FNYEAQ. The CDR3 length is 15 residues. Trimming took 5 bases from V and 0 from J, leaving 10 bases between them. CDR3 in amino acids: CASSAQGATNEKLFF. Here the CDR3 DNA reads TGTGCCAGCAGCGCTCAAGGGGCAACTAATGAAAAACTGTTTTTT.

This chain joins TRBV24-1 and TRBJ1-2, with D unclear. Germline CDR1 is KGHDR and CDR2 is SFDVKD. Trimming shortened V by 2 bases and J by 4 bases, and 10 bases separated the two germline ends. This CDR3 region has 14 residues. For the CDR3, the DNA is TGTGCCACCAGTGATTCCGGACCTACCTATGGCTACACCTTC. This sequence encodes CATSDSGPTYGYTF.

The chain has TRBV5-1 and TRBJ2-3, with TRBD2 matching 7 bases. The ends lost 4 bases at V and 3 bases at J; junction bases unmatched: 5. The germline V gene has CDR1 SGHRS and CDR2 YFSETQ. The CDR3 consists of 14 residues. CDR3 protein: CASSRLGGTDTQYF. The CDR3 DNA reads TGCGCCAGCAGCAGGTTGGGGGGGACAGATACGCAGTATTTT.

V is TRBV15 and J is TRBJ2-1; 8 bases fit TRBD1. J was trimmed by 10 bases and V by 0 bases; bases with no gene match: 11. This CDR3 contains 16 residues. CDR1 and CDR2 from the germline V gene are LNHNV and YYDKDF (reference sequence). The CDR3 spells CATSRDLGTGKQEQFF. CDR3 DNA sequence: TGTGCCACCAGCAGAGATTTGGGGACAGGTAAGCAGGAGCAGTTCTTC.

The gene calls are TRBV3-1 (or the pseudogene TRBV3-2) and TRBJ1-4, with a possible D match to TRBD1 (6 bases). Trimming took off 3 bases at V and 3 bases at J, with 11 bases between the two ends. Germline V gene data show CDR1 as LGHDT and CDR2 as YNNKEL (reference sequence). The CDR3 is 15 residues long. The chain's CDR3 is CASSHAGTPNEKLFF. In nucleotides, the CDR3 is TGTGCCAGCAGCCATGCCGGGACACCTAATGAAAAACTGTTTTTT.

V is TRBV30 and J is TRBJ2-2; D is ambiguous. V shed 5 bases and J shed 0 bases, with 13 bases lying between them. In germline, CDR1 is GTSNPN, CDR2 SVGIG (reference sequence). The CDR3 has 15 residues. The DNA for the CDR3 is TGTGCCTGGGGAAACGGACGAGCGAACACCGGGGAGCTGTTTTTT. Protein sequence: CAWGNGRANTGELFF. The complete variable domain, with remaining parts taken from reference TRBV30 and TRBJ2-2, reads SQTIHQWPATLVQPVGSPLSLECTVEGTSNPNLYWYRQAAGRGLQLLFYSVGIGQISSEVPQNLSASRPQDRQFILSSKKLLLSDSGFYLCAWGNGRANTGELFFGEGSRLTVL.

The CDR3 DNA is TGCGCCAGCAGCTTGGTAGCCAACACTGAAGCTTTCTTT. Amino acid sequence: CASSLVANTEAFF. The V and J genes are TRBV5-1 and TRBJ1-1; D is unclear. Trimming pared 0 bases from V and 2 bases from J, leaving 5 bases between. The CDR3 loop spans 13 amino acids. Per the germline V gene, CDR1 is SGHRS and CDR2 is YFSETQ.